The 20 T cell receptor beta chains reported below all come from one sample, sequenced in a study of OX40 agonist ivuxolimab in advanced cancers. Clones were read by immunoSEQ multiplex PCR, and TCRdb kept only the in-frame ones, dropping some. The table lists more than 45,000 clones, 79% of them singletons. The source was CD4+ or CD8+ T cells sorted from blood, collected in a trial of the OX40 agonist ivuxolimab. The receptors were gathered from an adult with an advanced solid tumor such as melanoma, head and neck, liver or kidney cancer.

This chain joins TRBV4-1 and TRBJ1-5; 8 bases align to TRBD1. The CDR3 extends over 19 amino acids. Germline V gives CDR1 MGHRA, CDR2 YSYEKL. The ends lost 5 bases at V and 2 bases at J; junction bases unmatched: 17. CDR3 in amino acids: CASSAHPGQAAGGNQPQHF. The CDR3 DNA is TGCGCCAGCAGCGCCCACCCGGGACAGGCGGCGGGGGGCAATCAGCCCCAGCATTTT.

The CDR3 DNA sequence: TGTGCCAGCAGTGTGATTGCTTTCGGTAACAATGAGCAGTTCTTC. Translated: CASSVIAFGNNEQFF. The chain uses TRBV2 and TRBJ2-1; D is undetermined. V lost 4 bases, J lost 5 bases, and 15 bases lay in between. The CDR3 is 15 residues long. Germline values: CDR1 SNHLY, CDR2 FYNNEI. Supplemented by reference TRBV2 and TRBJ2-1, the full variable domain reads EPEVTQTPSHQVTQMGQEVILRCVPISNHLYFYWYRQILGQKVEFLVSFYNNEISEKSEIFDDQFSVERPDGSNFTLKIRSTKLEDSAMYFCASSVIAFGNNEQFFGPGTRLTVL.

Only a few counts were recorded for this clone. The chain uses TRBV28 and TRBJ2-5, with 8 bases matching TRBD2. The V and J ends lost 6 bases and 5 bases, in that order; junction bases with no gene match: 8. The germline V gene has CDR1 MDHEN and CDR2 SYDVKM. This CDR3 has 14 amino acids. CDR3 nucleotides: TGTGCCAGCAGGCCCGGGGGGGTTCGGGAGACCCAGTACTTC. Amino acid sequence: CASRPGGVRETQYF.

To note about this clone: The sample carries other DNA sequences with the same CDR3. The chain has TRBV5-1 and TRBJ2-5, with 12 positions matching TRBD1. CDR1 and CDR2 (germline): SGHRS, YFSETQ. Trimming at V came to 4 bases and at J to 4 bases, leaving 5 bases not matched to a gene. The CDR3 runs to 15 residues. The CDR3 DNA is TGCGCCAGCAGCAGGGGACAGGGGGCTGGAGAGACCCAGTACTTC. Translation gives CASSRGQGAGETQYF.

This chain connects TRBV5-4 to TRBJ1-2, with D possibly TRBD1 on 5 matching bases. CDR1 and CDR2 from the germline V gene are SGHNT and YYREEE (reference sequence). V lost 1 base and J lost 3, with 7 bases in between. The CDR3 runs 13 residues. The CDR3 reads CASSLSRDYGYTF. The CDR3 region has the DNA TGTGCCAGCAGCTTGAGCAGGGACTATGGCTACACCTTC.

CDR3 in DNA: TGTGCCAGCAGTGATCGGACAGGGAGGGAGGCTTTCTTT. Translation: CASSDRTGREAFF. The chain recombines TRBV2 with TRBJ1-1; TRBD1 agrees at 8 bases. Germline CDR1 SNHLY, CDR2 FYNNEI. The CDR3 consists of 13 residues. Germline trimming cut 3 bases from V and 11 bases from J; bases unmatched to any gene: 8.

The CDR3 nucleotides are TGTGCCAGCAGTTCCCAGGGAACTGAAGCTTTCTTT. Protein: CASSSQGTEAFF. This chain uses TRBV6-5 with TRBJ1-1, with a tentative D call TRBD1 (5 bases). V was pared by 4 bases and J by 5 bases, with 8 bases between. The CDR3 loop spans 12 amino acids. Germline-derived CDR1 and CDR2 are MNHEY and SVGAGI.

In nucleotides, the CDR3 is TGTGCCAGCAGCCCCTCGTGGGGGCGCAGCACAGATACGCAGTATTTT. This encodes CASSPSWGRSTDTQYF. The chain combines TRBV5-4 with TRBJ2-3; weak D call: TRBD1 (6 bases). V was clipped by 4 bases and J by 0 bases, with 15 bases between them. Germline V gene lookup returns CDR1 SGHNT and CDR2 YYREEE (reference sequence). CDR3 length equals 16 residues.

The sample holds one count of this clone. V usage is TRBV5-4 and J usage is TRBJ2-2, with TRBD2 identical over 14 bases. The ends lost 4 bases at V and 5 bases at J; junction bases unmatched: 4. Looked up from germline, CDR1 is SGHNT and CDR2 is YYREEE (reference sequence). The CDR3 contains 16 residues. Here the CDR3 reads CASSMGLAGATGELFF. The CDR3 nucleotides read TGTGCCAGCAGCATGGGACTAGCGGGGGCTACCGGGGAGCTGTTTTTT.

V and J are TRBV28 and TRBJ1-5, with D perhaps matching TRBD1 (6 bases). Trimming removed 1 base from V and 10 bases from J, with 14 bases in between. The germline gives CDR1 MDHEN, CDR2 SYDVKM. This CDR3 has 14 amino acids. CDR3 sequence (DNA): TGTGCCAGCAGTTTATTTGGGGGCGGGGGACCCCAGCATTTT. Translating it yields CASSLFGGGGPQHF.

The chain carries TRBV19 and TRBJ2-6, with D possibly TRBD1 on 6 matching bases. V was shortened by 5 bases and J by 0 bases, with 8 bases between the two germline ends. Germline loops: CDR1 LNHDA, CDR2 SQIVND (reference sequence). CDR3 length: 15 amino acids. The CDR3 loop is CASSYRVSGANVLTF. CDR3 coding DNA: TGTGCCAGTAGTTACAGGGTCTCTGGGGCCAACGTCCTGACTTTC.

The gene calls are TRBV6-1 and TRBJ2-7, with 7 bases fitting TRBD2. V shed 4 bases, J shed 2 bases, and the junction held 2 bases outside the gene matches. CDR3 length: 13 residues. Germline loops: CDR1 MNHNS, CDR2 SASEGT. Written as DNA, the CDR3 is TGTGCCAGCAGTGTCGCGGGGGCCTACGAGCAGTACTTC. Protein product: CASSVAGAYEQYF.

The V gene is TRBV10-3, the J gene TRBJ2-2; 8 positions match TRBD2. Unmatched junction bases numbered 7, after V lost 10 bases and J lost 6 bases. This CDR3 region has 13 residues. Germline V gene lookup returns CDR1 ENHRY and CDR2 SYGVKD. DNA of the CDR3: TGTGCCAAGAGCGGGAGTCGGGCCGGGGAGCTGTTTTTT. Residues: CAKSGSRAGELFF.

The V gene is TRBV30, the J gene TRBJ1-1; 7 bases are a match to TRBD1. Per germline, CDR1 GTSNPN and CDR2 SVGIG (reference sequence). This CDR3 has 14 residues. V shed 2 bases and J 0 bases; nucleotides not matched to a gene: 3. CDR3 region: CAWSKGQLNTEAFF. The CDR3, as DNA: TGTGCCTGGAGTAAGGGACAGTTGAACACTGAAGCTTTCTTT. Using reference TRBV30 and TRBJ1-1 for the parts outside the CDR3, the full variable domain is SQTIHQWPATLVQPVGSPLSLECTVEGTSNPNLYWYRQAAGRGLQLLFYSVGIGQISSEVPQNLSASRPQDRQFILSSKKLLLSDSGFYLCAWSKGQLNTEAFFGQGTRLTVV.

This chain links TRBV5-6 with TRBJ2-6; TRBD1 aligns across 8 bases. V lost 3 bases and J lost 4; bases outside the gene matches: 12. CDR3 length: 18 amino acids. From germline, CDR1 is SGHDT and CDR2 YYEEEE. CDR3 loop: CASSSTDRAVYGANVLTF. As DNA, the CDR3 is TGTGCCAGCAGCTCAACGGACAGGGCAGTGTACGGGGCCAACGTCCTGACTTTC.

Only one count was recorded for this clone. The V and J genes are TRBV30 and TRBJ1-5; a possible D gene is TRBD1 (6 bases). V lost 1 base and J lost 3, with 10 bases in between. Germline CDR1 and CDR2: GTSNPN and SVGIG (reference sequence). The CDR3 has 14 amino acids. This CDR3 reads CAWSEGGHNQPQHF. DNA for the CDR3: TGTGCCTGGAGTGAGGGGGGGCACAATCAGCCCCAGCATTTT.

The chain joins TRBV5-1 to TRBJ1-2, with 10 bases that match TRBD1. Germline loops: CDR1 SGHRS, CDR2 YFSETQ. The junction had 2 bases not matched to a gene; V was cut back by 0 bases and J by 12 bases. This CDR3 is 12 amino acids long. This CDR3 reads CASSLGDRGNTF. The CDR3 coding sequence is TGCGCCAGCAGCTTGGGGGACAGGGGTAACACCTTC.

The chain is built from TRBV5-1 and TRBJ2-1; D might be TRBD2 (7 bases). The CDR3 consists of 16 residues. Trimming left V 4 bases short and J 0 bases short, with 14 bases between. Germline CDR1 reads SGHRS; CDR2 reads YFSETQ. The chain's CDR3 is CASSPEGEGSYNEQFF. As DNA, the CDR3 is TGCGCCAGCAGCCCGGAGGGGGAGGGCTCCTACAATGAGCAGTTCTTC. Looking up the rest from reference TRBV5-1 and TRBJ2-1 gives the full variable domain: KAGVTQTPRYLIKTRGQQVTLSCSPISGHRSVSWYQQTPGQGLQFLFEYFSETQRNKGNFPGRFSGRQFSNSRSEMNVSTLELGDSALYLCASSPEGEGSYNEQFFGPGTRLTVL.

This clone was detected only a few times. The chain has TRBV28 and TRBJ2-6; D possibly corresponds to TRBD2 (7 bases). This CDR3 comprises 16 residues. The V end was cut by 6 bases, the J end by 1 base, with 13 bases between. Germline V CDR1 and CDR2: MDHEN, SYDVKM. The CDR3 sequence is CASRGGGLSGANVLTF. The CDR3 DNA sequence: TGTGCCAGCAGAGGGGGGGGGCTTTCTGGGGCCAACGTCCTGACTTTC.

The V and J genes are TRBV6-5 and TRBJ2-1; D is perhaps TRBD2 (5 bases). Germline CDR1 MNHEY, CDR2 SVGAGI. CDR3 size: 15 residues. Trimming removed 4 bases from V and 2 bases from J, with 12 bases in between. The CDR3 here is CASSSPPSPYNEQFF. CDR3 in DNA: TGTGCCAGCAGTTCCCCTCCTAGCCCCTACAATGAGCAGTTCTTC.